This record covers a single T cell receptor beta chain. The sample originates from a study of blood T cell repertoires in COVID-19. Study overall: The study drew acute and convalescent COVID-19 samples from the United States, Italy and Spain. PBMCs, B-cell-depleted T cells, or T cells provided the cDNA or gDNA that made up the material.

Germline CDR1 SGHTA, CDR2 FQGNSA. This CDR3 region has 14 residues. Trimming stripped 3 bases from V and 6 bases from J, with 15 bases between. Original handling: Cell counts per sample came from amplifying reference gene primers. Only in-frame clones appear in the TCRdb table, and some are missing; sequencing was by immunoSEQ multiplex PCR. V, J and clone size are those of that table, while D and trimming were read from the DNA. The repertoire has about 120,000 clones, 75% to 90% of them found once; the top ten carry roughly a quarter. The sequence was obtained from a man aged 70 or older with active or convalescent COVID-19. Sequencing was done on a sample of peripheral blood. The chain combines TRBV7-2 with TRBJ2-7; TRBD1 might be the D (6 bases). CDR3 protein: CASSFNSRGSEQYF. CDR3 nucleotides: TGTGCCAGCAGCTTTAACAGCAGGGGAAGCGAGCAGTACTTC.